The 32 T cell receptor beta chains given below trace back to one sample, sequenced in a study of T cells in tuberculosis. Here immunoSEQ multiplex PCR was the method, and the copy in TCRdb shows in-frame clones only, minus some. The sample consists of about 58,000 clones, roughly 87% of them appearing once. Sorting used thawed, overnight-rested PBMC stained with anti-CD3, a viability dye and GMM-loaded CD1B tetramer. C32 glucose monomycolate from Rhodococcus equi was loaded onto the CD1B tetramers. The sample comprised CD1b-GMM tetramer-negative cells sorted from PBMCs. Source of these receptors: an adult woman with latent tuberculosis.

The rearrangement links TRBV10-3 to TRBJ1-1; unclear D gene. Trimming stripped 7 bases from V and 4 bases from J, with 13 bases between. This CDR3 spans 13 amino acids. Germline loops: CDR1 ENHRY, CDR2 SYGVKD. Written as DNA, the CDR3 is TGTGCCATCAAGTCCCCGGTGAGCACTGAAGCTTTCTTT. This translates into CAIKSPVSTEAFF.

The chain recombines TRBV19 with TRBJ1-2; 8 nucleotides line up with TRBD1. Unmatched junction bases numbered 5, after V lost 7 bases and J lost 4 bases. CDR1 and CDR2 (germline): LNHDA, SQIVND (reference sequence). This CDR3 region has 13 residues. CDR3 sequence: CASTRTGTYGYTF. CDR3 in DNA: TGTGCCAGTACCCGGACAGGGACCTATGGCTACACCTTC.

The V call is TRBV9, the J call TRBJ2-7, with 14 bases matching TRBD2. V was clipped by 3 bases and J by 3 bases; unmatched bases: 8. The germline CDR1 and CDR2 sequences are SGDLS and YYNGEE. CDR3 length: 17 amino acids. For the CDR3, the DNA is TGTGCCAGCAGCGCGACGGGACTAGCGGGAGAGGGCTACGAGCAGTACTTC. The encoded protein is CASSATGLAGEGYEQYF.

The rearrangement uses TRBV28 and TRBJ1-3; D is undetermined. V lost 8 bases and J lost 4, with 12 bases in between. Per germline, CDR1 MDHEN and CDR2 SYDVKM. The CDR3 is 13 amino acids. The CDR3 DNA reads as TGTGCCAGCCGTGGAACGAGGGGAAACACCATATATTTT. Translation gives CASRGTRGNTIYF.

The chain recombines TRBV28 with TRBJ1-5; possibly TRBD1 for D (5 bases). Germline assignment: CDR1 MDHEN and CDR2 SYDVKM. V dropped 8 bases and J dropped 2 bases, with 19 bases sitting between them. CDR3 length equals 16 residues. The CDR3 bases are TGTGCCAGCTCCCGGAAAGGGGTTGGCGGCAATCAGCCCCAGCATTTT. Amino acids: CASSRKGVGGNQPQHF. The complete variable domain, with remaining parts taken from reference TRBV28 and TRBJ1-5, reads DVKVTQSSRYLVKRTGEKVFLECVQDMDHENMFWYRQDPGLGLRLIYFSYDVKMKEKGDIPEGYSVSREKKERFSLILESASTNQTSMYLCASSRKGVGGNQPQHFGDGTRLSIL.

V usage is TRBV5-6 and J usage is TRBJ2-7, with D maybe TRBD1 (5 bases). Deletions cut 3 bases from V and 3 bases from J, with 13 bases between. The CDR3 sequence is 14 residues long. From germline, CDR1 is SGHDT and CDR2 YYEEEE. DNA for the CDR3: TGTGCCAGCAGCTACGGGCAGGGCTACTACGAGCAGTACTTC. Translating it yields CASSYGQGYYEQYF.

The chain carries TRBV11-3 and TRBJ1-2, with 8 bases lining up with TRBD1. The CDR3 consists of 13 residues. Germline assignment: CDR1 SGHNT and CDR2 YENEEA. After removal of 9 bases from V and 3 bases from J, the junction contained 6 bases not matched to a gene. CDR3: CASGDRMDYGYTF. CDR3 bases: TGTGCCAGTGGGGACAGGATGGACTATGGCTACACCTTC.

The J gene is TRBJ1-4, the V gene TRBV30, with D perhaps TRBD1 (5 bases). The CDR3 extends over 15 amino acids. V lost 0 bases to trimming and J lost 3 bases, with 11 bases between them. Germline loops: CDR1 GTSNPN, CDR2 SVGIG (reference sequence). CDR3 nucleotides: TGTGCCTGGAGTGTACTGGGGGGATCTAATGAAAAACTGTTTTTT. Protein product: CAWSVLGGSNEKLFF.

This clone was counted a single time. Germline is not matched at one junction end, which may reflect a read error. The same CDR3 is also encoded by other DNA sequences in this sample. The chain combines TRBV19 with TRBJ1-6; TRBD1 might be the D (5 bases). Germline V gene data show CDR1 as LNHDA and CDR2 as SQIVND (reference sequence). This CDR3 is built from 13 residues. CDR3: CASRGRANSPLHF. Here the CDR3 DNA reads TGTGCCAGTCGGGGGAGGGCTAATTCCCCCCTCCACTTT.

The DNA for the CDR3 is TGTGCCAGCAGCTTGAGGGAAGGCGACACTGAAGCTTTCTTT. This encodes CASSLREGDTEAFF. The J gene is TRBJ1-1, the V gene TRBV7-6, with D unresolved. CDR3 size: 14 residues. Germline values: CDR1 SGHVS, CDR2 FNYEAQ. Trimming took 3 bases from V and 3 from J, leaving 11 bases between them.

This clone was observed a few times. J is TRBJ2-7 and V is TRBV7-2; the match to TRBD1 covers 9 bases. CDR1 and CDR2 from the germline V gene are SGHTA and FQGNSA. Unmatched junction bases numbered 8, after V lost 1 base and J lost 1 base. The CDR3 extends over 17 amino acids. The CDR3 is CASSLVTGTGRSYEQYF. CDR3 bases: TGTGCCAGCAGCTTAGTGACCGGGACAGGGAGATCCTACGAGCAGTACTTC.

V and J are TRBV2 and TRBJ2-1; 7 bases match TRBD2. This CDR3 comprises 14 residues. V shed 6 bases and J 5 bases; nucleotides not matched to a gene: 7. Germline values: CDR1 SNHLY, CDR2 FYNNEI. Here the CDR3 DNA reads TGTGCCAGCAGCCCTAAGGGAGGGCACAATGAGCAGTTCTTC. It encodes CASSPKGGHNEQFF.

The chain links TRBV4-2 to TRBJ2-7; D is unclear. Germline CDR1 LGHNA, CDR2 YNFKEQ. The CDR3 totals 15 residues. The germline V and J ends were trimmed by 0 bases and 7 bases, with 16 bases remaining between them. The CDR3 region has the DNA TGTGCCAGCAGCCAAGAAAGGAGTCTACCGATAGAGCAGTACTTC. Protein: CASSQERSLPIEQYF.

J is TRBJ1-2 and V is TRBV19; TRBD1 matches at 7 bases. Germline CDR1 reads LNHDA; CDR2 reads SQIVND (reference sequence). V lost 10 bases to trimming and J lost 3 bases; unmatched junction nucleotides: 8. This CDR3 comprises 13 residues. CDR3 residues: CATQGQTDYGYTF. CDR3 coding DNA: TGTGCCACCCAGGGACAGACCGACTATGGCTACACCTTC.

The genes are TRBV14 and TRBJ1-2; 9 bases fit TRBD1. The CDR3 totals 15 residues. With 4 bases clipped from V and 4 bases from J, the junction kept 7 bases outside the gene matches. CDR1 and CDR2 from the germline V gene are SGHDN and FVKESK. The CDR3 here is CASSLTGGQSYGYTF. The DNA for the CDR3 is TGTGCCAGCAGCCTAACAGGGGGCCAAAGCTATGGCTACACCTTC. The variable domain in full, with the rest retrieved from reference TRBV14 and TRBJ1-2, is EAGVTQFPSHSVIEKGQTVTLRCDPISGHDNLYWYRRVMGKEIKFLLHFVKESKQDESGMPNNRFLAERTGGTYSTLKVQPAELEDSGVYFCASSLTGGQSYGYTFGSGTRLTVV.

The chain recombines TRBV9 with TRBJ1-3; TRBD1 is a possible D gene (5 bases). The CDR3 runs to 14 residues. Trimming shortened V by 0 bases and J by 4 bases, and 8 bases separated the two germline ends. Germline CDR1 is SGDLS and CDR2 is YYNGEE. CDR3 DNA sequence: TGTGCCAGCAGCGTAGCAGGGTCAGGAAACACCATATATTTT. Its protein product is CASSVAGSGNTIYF.

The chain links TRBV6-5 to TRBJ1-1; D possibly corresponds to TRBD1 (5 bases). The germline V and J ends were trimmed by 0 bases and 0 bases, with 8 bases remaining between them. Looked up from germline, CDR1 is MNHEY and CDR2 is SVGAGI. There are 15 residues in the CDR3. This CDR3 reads CASSYSGGVNTEAFF. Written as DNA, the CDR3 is TGTGCCAGCAGTTACTCAGGAGGGGTGAACACTGAAGCTTTCTTT.

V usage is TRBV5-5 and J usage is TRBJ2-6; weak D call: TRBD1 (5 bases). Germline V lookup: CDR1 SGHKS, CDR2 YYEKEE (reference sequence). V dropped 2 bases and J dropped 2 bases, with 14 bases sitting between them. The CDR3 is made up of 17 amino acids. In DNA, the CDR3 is TGTGCCAGCAGCTTAATAGCCCAGGGAACTGGGGCCAACGTCCTGACTTTC. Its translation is CASSLIAQGTGANVLTF.

CDR3 in amino acids: CASSQSLAGGWAGANVLTF. DNA of the CDR3: TGCGCCAGCAGCCAATCGTTAGCAGGGGGCTGGGCTGGGGCCAACGTCCTGACTTTC. The chain joins TRBV4-3 to TRBJ2-6; 8 positions match TRBD1. Germline V gene lookup returns CDR1 LGHNA and CDR2 YSLEER. V lost 2 bases and J lost 2; bases outside the gene matches: 11. This CDR3 region has 19 residues.

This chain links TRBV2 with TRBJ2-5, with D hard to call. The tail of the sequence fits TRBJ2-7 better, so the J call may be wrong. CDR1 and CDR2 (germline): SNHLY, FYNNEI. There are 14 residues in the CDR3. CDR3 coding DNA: TGTGCCAGCAGTGAAGTGGTCCCACCCTACGAGCAGTACTTC. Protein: CASSEVVPPYEQYF.

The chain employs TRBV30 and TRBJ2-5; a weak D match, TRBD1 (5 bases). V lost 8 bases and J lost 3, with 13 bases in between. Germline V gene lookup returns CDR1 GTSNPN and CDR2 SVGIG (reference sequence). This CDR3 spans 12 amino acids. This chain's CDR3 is CAPTPTEETQYF. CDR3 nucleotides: TGTGCCCCGACCCCGACAGAAGAGACCCAGTACTTC.

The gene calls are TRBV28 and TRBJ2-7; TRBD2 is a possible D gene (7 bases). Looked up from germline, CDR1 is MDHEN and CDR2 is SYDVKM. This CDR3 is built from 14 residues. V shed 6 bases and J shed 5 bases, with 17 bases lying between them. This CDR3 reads CASRLGGAKNEQYF. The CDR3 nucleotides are TGTGCCAGCAGGCTTGGGGGGGCCAAAAACGAGCAGTACTTC.

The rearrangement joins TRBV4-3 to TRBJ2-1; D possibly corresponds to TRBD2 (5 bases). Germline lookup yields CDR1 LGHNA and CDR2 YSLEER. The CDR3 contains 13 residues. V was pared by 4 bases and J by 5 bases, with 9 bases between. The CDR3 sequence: CASSRTRDNEQFF. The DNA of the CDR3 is TGCGCCAGCAGCCGAACTAGAGACAATGAGCAGTTCTTC.

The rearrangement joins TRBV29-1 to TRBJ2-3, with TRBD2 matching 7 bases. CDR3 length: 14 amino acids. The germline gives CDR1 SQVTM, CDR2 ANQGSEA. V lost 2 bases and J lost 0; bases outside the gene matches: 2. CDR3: CSVEQGGSTDTQYF. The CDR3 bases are TGCAGCGTTGAACAGGGAGGGAGCACAGATACGCAGTATTTT.

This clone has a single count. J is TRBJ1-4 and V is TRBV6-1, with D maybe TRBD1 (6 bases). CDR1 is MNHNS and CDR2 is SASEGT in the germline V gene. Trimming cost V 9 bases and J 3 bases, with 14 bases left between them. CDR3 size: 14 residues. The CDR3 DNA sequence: TGTGCCAGTACCGTGGGGGCTGCTAATGAAAAACTGTTTTTT. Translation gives CASTVGAANEKLFF.

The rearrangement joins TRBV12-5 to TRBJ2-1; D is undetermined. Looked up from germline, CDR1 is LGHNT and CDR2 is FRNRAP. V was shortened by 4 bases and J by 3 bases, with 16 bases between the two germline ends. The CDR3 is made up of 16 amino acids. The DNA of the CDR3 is TGTGCTAGTGGTTCATCCCCAAGTATAGACTACAATGAGCAGTTCTTC. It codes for CASGSSPSIDYNEQFF. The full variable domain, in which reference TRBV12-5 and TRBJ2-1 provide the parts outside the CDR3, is DARVTQTPRHKVTEMGQEVTMRCQPILGHNTVFWYRQTMMQGLELLAYFRNRAPLDDSGMPKDRFSAEMPDATLATLKIQPSEPRDSAVYFCASGSSPSIDYNEQFFGPGTRLTVL.

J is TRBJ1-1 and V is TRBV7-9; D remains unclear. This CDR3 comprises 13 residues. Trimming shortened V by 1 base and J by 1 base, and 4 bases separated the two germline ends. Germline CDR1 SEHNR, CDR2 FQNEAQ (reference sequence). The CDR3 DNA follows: TGTGCCAGCAGCTTAGTCAAGAACACTGAAGCTTTCTTT. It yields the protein CASSLVKNTEAFF.

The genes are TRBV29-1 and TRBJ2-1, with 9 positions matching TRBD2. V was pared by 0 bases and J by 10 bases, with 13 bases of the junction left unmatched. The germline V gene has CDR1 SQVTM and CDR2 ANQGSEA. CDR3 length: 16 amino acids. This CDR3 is CSVEDLAGARNSEQFF. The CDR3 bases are TGCAGCGTTGAAGATTTAGCGGGGGCAAGGAACAGCGAGCAGTTCTTC.

CDR3 nucleotides: TGTGCCATCTGGGACAGGGGCGAAGGAAACACCATATATTTT. Amino acids: CAIWDRGEGNTIYF. V is TRBV10-3 and J is TRBJ1-3, with TRBD1 identical over 10 bases. After removal of 8 bases from V and 4 bases from J, the junction contained 5 bases not matched to a gene. The germline V gene has CDR1 ENHRY and CDR2 SYGVKD. The CDR3 is 14 amino acids.

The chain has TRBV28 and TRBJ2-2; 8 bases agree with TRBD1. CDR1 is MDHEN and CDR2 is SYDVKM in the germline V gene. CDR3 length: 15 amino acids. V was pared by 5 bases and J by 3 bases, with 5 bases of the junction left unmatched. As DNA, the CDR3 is TGTGCCAGCAGTGGGGACAGGAGATACACCGGGGAGCTGTTTTTT. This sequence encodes CASSGDRRYTGELFF.

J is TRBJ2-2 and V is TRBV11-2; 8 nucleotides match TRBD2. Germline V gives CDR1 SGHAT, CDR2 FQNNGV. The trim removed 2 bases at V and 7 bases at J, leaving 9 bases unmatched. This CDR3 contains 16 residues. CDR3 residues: CASSLLERGPCGELFF. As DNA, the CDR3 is TGTGCCAGCAGCTTATTAGAGCGGGGGCCTTGCGGGGAGCTGTTTTTT.

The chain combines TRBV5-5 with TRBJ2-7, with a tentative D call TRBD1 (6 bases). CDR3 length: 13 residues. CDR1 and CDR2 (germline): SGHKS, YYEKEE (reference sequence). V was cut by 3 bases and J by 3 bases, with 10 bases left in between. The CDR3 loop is CASSSGQYYEQYF. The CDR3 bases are TGTGCCAGCAGCTCTGGACAGTACTACGAGCAGTACTTC.